What follows describes a single TCR beta chain. This specimen belongs to a study of OX40 agonist ivuxolimab in advanced cancers. Produced via immunoSEQ multiplex PCR; TCRdb's table is partial and in-frame only. Found here are about 60,000 clones, approximately 86% of them singletons; the top ten hold over 2.5%. Germline CDR1 ENHRY, CDR2 SYGVKD. V was cut by 6 bases and J by 0 bases, with 8 bases left in between. The CDR3 is 13 amino acids. This sequence originates from an adult with an advanced solid tumor such as melanoma, head and neck, liver or kidney cancer. The J gene is TRBJ1-1, the V gene TRBV10-3; D ambiguous. Material: CD4+ or CD8+ T cells sorted from blood, obtained in a trial of the OX40 agonist ivuxolimab. CDR3 amino acids: CAISPAMNTEAFF. In DNA, the CDR3 is TGTGCCATCAGCCCAGCCATGAACACTGAAGCTTTCTTT.